A selection of T cell receptor beta chains follows, all from one sample in a study of blood T cell repertoires in COVID-19. This table comes from immunoSEQ multiplex PCR, and its TCRdb copy is limited to in-frame clones, with some not included. The data contain about 120,000 clones, 70% to 90% of them singletons. Sequenced sample: peripheral blood. The source of these receptors is a man aged 40-50 years with acute or convalescent COVID-19. The CDR3 runs from the conserved cysteine through the conserved F or W. A D gene is named only where the DNA matches it firmly. The size entry is marked missing in some rows and otherwise reads once, few, many or a size class.

cdr3_aa cdr3_nt clone_size cdr3_length j_call v_call d_call
CASSVVQGWGYTF TGTGCCAGCAGCGTAGTGCAGGGGTGGGGCTACACCTTC - 13 TRBJ1-2 TRBV9 -
CASSQASGKAALGYTF TGCGCCAGCAGCCAAGCTTCCGGGAAAGCGGCTCTGGGCTACACCTTC once 16 TRBJ1-2 TRBV4-1 -
CASSQEHLNTEAFF TGCGCCAGCAGCCAAGAACATCTGAACACTGAAGCTTTCTTT - 14 TRBJ1-1 TRBV5-1 -
CASSYSGTGYSPLHF TGTGCCAGCAGTTACTCCGGGACAGGGTATTCACCCCTCCACTTT - 15 TRBJ1-6 TRBV6-2/TRBV6-3 TRBD1
CASSDSGKETQYF TGTGCCAGCAGTGATTCAGGGAAAGAGACCCAGTACTTC - 13 TRBJ2-5 TRBV6-1 -
CASSVLSQVTGELFF TGTGCCAGCAGCGTATTGAGTCAGGTCACCGGGGAGCTGTTTTTT - 15 TRBJ2-2 TRBV9 -
CASSLAQSGNTIYF TGTGCCAGCAGCTTAGCCCAGTCTGGAAACACCATATATTTT - 14 TRBJ1-3 TRBV7-8 -
CASSQSARGRTEAFF TGTGCCAGCAGCCAATCGGCGCGGGGGCGGACTGAAGCTTTCTTT - 15 TRBJ1-1 TRBV16 -
CASSARQTNQPQHF TGTGCCAGCTCAGCTCGACAGACCAATCAGCCCCAGCATTTT - 14 TRBJ1-5 TRBV18 -
CASGPGRGLRYGYTF TGTGCCAGCGGGCCGGGCAGGGGGCTTCGGTATGGCTACACCTTC few 15 TRBJ1-2 TRBV19 TRBD1
CSARDNGGAFF TGCAGTGCTAGAGATAACGGCGGAGCTTTCTTT - 11 TRBJ1-1 TRBV20-1 -
CASSKRVQISYEQYF TGTGCCAGCAGCAAACGGGTCCAGATCTCCTACGAGCAGTACTTC few 15 TRBJ2-7 TRBV6-2/TRBV6-3 -
CASSDRTGRGNYGYTF TGCGCCAGCAGTGACAGGACAGGGCGGGGGAACTATGGCTACACCTTC - 16 TRBJ1-2 TRBV10-1 TRBD1
CASSRKPGGDSPLHF TGTGCCAGCAGCCGCAAACCAGGGGGTGATTCACCCCTCCACTTT once 15 TRBJ1-6 TRBV3-1/TRBV3-2 TRBD1
CASSLERVYGYTF TGTGCCAGCAGCTTAGAACGGGTCTATGGCTACACCTTC - 13 TRBJ1-2 TRBV7-2 -
CAWSVSLIGNTIYF TGTGCCTGGAGTGTGAGTCTAATTGGAAACACCATATATTTT - 14 TRBJ1-3 TRBV30 -
CASSPPGQGSGNTIYF TGTGCCAGTAGTCCCCCCGGACAGGGCTCTGGAAACACCATATATTTT - 16 TRBJ1-3 TRBV19 TRBD1
CASSQDRARTEAFF TGCGCCAGCAGCCAAGACAGGGCTCGCACTGAAGCTTTCTTT few 14 TRBJ1-1 TRBV4-3 -
CASSLFGTSSLRGNEQFF TGTGCCAGCAGTTTATTCGGGACTAGCAGCTTAAGGGGGAATGAGCAGTTCTTC few 18 TRBJ2-1 TRBV27 TRBD2
CASSFQGGEAFF TGTGCCAGCAGTTTCCAAGGGGGTGAAGCTTTCTTT - 12 TRBJ1-1 TRBV27 -
CASSATGGEKLFF TGTGCCAGCAGTGCGACAGGGGGTGAAAAACTGTTTTTT - 13 TRBJ1-4 TRBV2 TRBD1
CASSLNWNTEAFF TGTGCCAGCAGCCTAAACTGGAACACTGAAGCTTTCTTT - 13 TRBJ1-1 TRBV6-5 -
CASSNTRSYEQYF TGTGCCAGCAGTAATACACGATCCTACGAGCAGTACTTC - 13 TRBJ2-7 TRBV27 -
CASSLEGDFTDTQYF TGCGCCAGCAGCTTGGAAGGCGACTTCACAGATACGCAGTATTTT - 15 TRBJ2-3 TRBV5-1 -
CASSMGRGYEQYF TGTGCCAGTAGTATGGGCAGGGGGTACGAGCAGTACTTC - 13 TRBJ2-7 TRBV19 TRBD1
CASSQDRPYGYTF TGTGCCAGCAGCCAAGATCGTCCCTATGGCTACACCTTC - 13 TRBJ1-2 TRBV4-2 -
CAISATGETYEQYF TGTGCCATCAGCGCTACAGGGGAGACCTACGAGCAGTACTTC - 14 TRBJ2-7 TRBV10-3 TRBD1
CAIGTGGVGDEQYF TGTGCCATCGGGACAGGGGGCGTTGGCGACGAGCAGTACTTC - 14 TRBJ2-7 TRBV10-3 TRBD1
CASSVLVSPRKDSPLHF TGTGCCAGCAGCGTACTAGTCTCCCCCCGGAAGGATTCACCCCTCCACTTT - 17 TRBJ1-6 TRBV9 -
CAWTSSGGFSPLHF TGTGCCTGGACCTCCTCAGGGGGCTTCTCACCCCTCCACTTT - 14 TRBJ1-6 TRBV30 TRBD1
CASSYSATGANVLTF TGTGCCAGCAGTTACTCAGCTACTGGGGCCAACGTCCTGACTTTC - 15 TRBJ2-6 TRBV6-5 -
CASSIYGGSSYEQYF TGTGCCAGTAGTATATACGGCGGGAGCTCCTACGAGCAGTACTTC few 15 TRBJ2-7 TRBV19 TRBD2
CASSSRTRLYEQYF TGTGCCAGCAGCTCCCGGACTAGGCTCTACGAGCAGTACTTC - 14 TRBJ2-7 TRBV6-2/TRBV6-3 TRBD2
CASSRTSPGGEAFF TGTGCCAGCAGCCGGACCTCCCCCGGGGGTGAAGCTTTCTTT - 14 TRBJ1-1 TRBV6-5 -
CASSPGQGVYEQYF TGTGCCAGTAGTCCCGGACAGGGGGTCTACGAGCAGTACTTC - 14 TRBJ2-7 TRBV19 TRBD1
CASSQDVGSYGYTF TGTGCCAGCAGCCAAGATGTCGGGTCCTATGGCTACACCTTC - 14 TRBJ1-2 TRBV4-2 -
CASINSYEAAAFF TGTGCCAGCATAAACAGTTACGAAGCGGCAGCTTTCTTT - 13 TRBJ1-1 TRBV5-6 -
CATSSQTGRLSNTGELFF TGTGCCACCAGCAGTCAAACAGGCCGCCTGTCGAACACCGGGGAGCTGTTTTTT once 18 TRBJ2-2 TRBV15 -
CASSLDRDQPQHF TGTGCCAGCAGCTTGGACAGGGACCAGCCCCAGCATTTT - 13 TRBJ1-5 TRBV5-6 -
CASSLGWGRGTEAFF TGTGCCAGCAGCTTGGGGTGGGGGCGAGGCACTGAAGCTTTCTTT - 15 TRBJ1-1 TRBV13 -
CASSQMSRGEGQPQHF TGTGCCAGCAGCCAAATGTCCCGGGGGGAGGGGCAGCCCCAGCATTTT few 16 TRBJ1-5 TRBV7-8 -
CASKYLSSYNEQFF TGTGCCAGCAAGTACCTTAGCTCCTACAATGAGCAGTTCTTC - 14 TRBJ2-1 TRBV28 -
CASSLGPAGNTEAFF TGTGCCAGCAGCTTAGGACCCGCAGGGAACACTGAAGCTTTCTTT - 15 TRBJ1-1 TRBV7-2 -
CASSIQSRVNTEAFF TGTGCCAGTAGTATTCAGTCCAGGGTGAACACTGAAGCTTTCTTT once 15 TRBJ1-1 TRBV19 -
CASSPSSGRSYNEQFF TGTGCCAGCAGCCCGAGTAGCGGGAGGTCCTACAATGAGCAGTTCTTC - 16 TRBJ2-1 TRBV7-2 TRBD2
CASSDRGLGSYNEQFF TGTGCCAGCAGTGATCGGGGGTTAGGGTCCTACAATGAGCAGTTCTTC - 16 TRBJ2-1 TRBV2 -
CASSYEGQLGLAEAFF TGTGCCAGCAGTTACGAAGGACAGCTCGGGTTAGCTGAAGCTTTCTTT - 16 TRBJ1-1 TRBV6-2/TRBV6-3 -
CASSYTLPGQGNTIYF TGTGCCAGCAGTTACACTTTACCGGGACAGGGAAACACCATATATTTT - 16 TRBJ1-3 TRBV6-6 TRBD1
CASSGDRGMGYTF TGTGCCAGCAGCGGGGACAGGGGGATGGGCTACACCTTC - 13 TRBJ1-2 TRBV7-2 TRBD1
CASRAGITGELFF TGCGCCAGCAGAGCGGGAATCACCGGGGAGCTGTTTTTT - 13 TRBJ2-2 TRBV10-1 TRBD2
CASIPRPAGTGANVLTF TGTGCCAGTATTCCCCGACCGGCAGGGACTGGGGCCAACGTCCTGACTTTC - 17 TRBJ2-6 TRBV19 -
CASGRENEKLFF TGTGCCAGCGGCCGGGAGAATGAAAAACTGTTTTTT - 12 TRBJ1-4 TRBV2 -
CASSQTGGANTEAFF TGTGCCAGCAGCCAGACAGGGGGGGCGAACACTGAAGCTTTCTTT - 15 TRBJ1-1 TRBV14 TRBD1
CASRKSGRGPYEQYF TGTGCCAGCAGAAAGAGCGGGAGAGGACCCTACGAGCAGTACTTC - 15 TRBJ2-7 TRBV3-1/TRBV3-2 TRBD2
CAWTPQGNSPLHF TGTGCCTGGACACCCCAGGGGAATTCACCCCTCCACTTT once 13 TRBJ1-6 TRBV30 -
CASSLDVGNQPQHF TGTGCCAGCAGCTTAGATGTCGGTAATCAGCCCCAGCATTTT - 14 TRBJ1-5 TRBV7-9 -
CASGLVASNGEQFF TGTGCTAGTGGTTTGGTAGCTAGCAACGGTGAGCAGTTCTTC - 14 TRBJ2-1 TRBV12-5 -
CASSQTGVGADEQFF TGCGCCAGCAGCCAAACCGGTGTGGGAGCGGATGAGCAGTTCTTC - 15 TRBJ2-1 TRBV4-1 -
CASSPPLQGARDGYTF TGTGCCAGCTCACCACCTCTCCAGGGGGCGCGAGATGGCTACACCTTC medium-sized 16 TRBJ1-2 TRBV18 TRBD1
CSVKDRSTGANVLTF TGCAGCGTCAAGGACAGGTCCACTGGGGCCAACGTCCTGACTTTC - 15 TRBJ2-6 TRBV29-1 TRBD1